A selection of T cell receptor beta chains follows, all from one sample in a study of blood T cell repertoires in COVID-19. Generated by immunoSEQ multiplex PCR, the TCRdb table keeps only in-frame clones and is missing some. The data hold roughly 69,000 clones, with roughly 89% observed a single time. Sequenced sample: peripheral blood. These receptors came from a man aged 45-60 years with acute or convalescent COVID-19. Each CDR3 is given with its conserved first and last residue. Fields, in order: clone size, J gene, D gene, V gene, CDR3 DNA, CDR3 protein. A D gene is named only where the DNA matches it firmly. Size is omitted from some rows. Given values are once, few, many or a class for expanded clones.

NA | TRBJ1-4 | TRBD1 | TRBV6-4 | TGTGCCAGCAGTCGGACAGGGGGAGATGAAAAACTGTTTTTT | CASSRTGGDEKLFF
NA | TRBJ1-3 | TRBD1 | TRBV11-3 | TGTGCCAGCAGCCCGGGACAGGGGCCTGGAAACACCATATATTTT | CASSPGQGPGNTIYF
once | TRBJ2-5 | NA | TRBV24-1 | TGTGCCACCAGTGATCCCCGGGACTTCCAAGAGACCCAGTACTTC | CATSDPRDFQETQYF
NA | TRBJ2-3 | NA | TRBV4-2 | TGTGCCAGCAGCCAGGTGGGGCTAGGTGGAGCAGATACGCAGTATTTT | CASSQVGLGGADTQYF
NA | TRBJ2-3 | NA | TRBV5-1 | TGCGCCAGCAGCTTGGGGGAGAACACCATACGCACAGATACGCAGTATTTT | CASSLGENTIRTDTQYF
NA | TRBJ2-5 | TRBD1 | TRBV7-2 | TGTGCCAGCAGCTTAGAGGCCAGGGGGCTTCGGGAGACCCAGTACTTC | CASSLEARGLRETQYF
NA | TRBJ2-1 | NA | TRBV19 | TGTGCCAGTAGGCGGGTGCAGGGAGGCAATGAGCAGTTCTTC | CASRRVQGGNEQFF
once | TRBJ2-1 | NA | TRBV5-1 | TGCGCCAGCAGCTTAAAGGCCGGGGTGGGTGGTGAGCAGTTCTTC | CASSLKAGVGGEQFF
NA | TRBJ2-1 | TRBD2 | TRBV2 | TGTGCCAGCAAGCGGGAGGCCTCCTACAATGAGCAGTTCTTC | CASKREASYNEQFF
NA | TRBJ1-5 | NA | TRBV27 | TGTGCCAGCAGTTTATCGGGGGGGGGCAATCAGCCCCAGCATTTT | CASSLSGGGNQPQHF
NA | TRBJ2-3 | TRBD2 | TRBV9 | TGTGCCAGCAGCGTAGGAGCGGGAAGAACGATTAGCACAGATACGCAGTATTTT | CASSVGAGRTISTDTQYF
NA | TRBJ2-1 | TRBD2 | TRBV5-1 | TGCGCCAGCAGCCCCGGACTAGCAGCGTCCAATGAGCAGTTCTTC | CASSPGLAASNEQFF
NA | TRBJ1-1 | TRBD1 | TRBV5-1 | TGCGCCAGCAGACCAGGGACAGGGAAAAGGGAGGGCACTGAAGCTTTCTTT | CASRPGTGKREGTEAFF
NA | TRBJ2-3 | NA | TRBV7-9 | TGTGCCCTTCTCGTCGATACGCAGTATTTT | CALLVDTQYF
NA | TRBJ2-1 | TRBD2 | TRBV9 | TGTGCCAGCAGCGTAGCTCCCTCGGGGCGGGAGCTGGACAATGAGCAGTTCTTC | CASSVAPSGRELDNEQFF
once | TRBJ1-2 | NA | TRBV9 | TGTGCCAGCAGCGTTCGGGTCAACTATGGCTACACCTTC | CASSVRVNYGYTF
NA | TRBJ2-1 | TRBD2 | TRBV9 | TGTGCCAGCAGCTCCCTGAAAGCGGGAATTGGAGGTGAGCAGTTCTTC | CASSSLKAGIGGEQFF
NA | TRBJ2-7 | TRBD2 | TRBV18 | TGTGCCAGCTCACCACCGACTAGCGGGATCTACGAGCAGTACTTC | CASSPPTSGIYEQYF
NA | TRBJ2-2 | NA | TRBV14 | TGTGCCAGCAGCCACCAGGGATTGGTTTGGGCCGGGGAGCTGTTTTTT | CASSHQGLVWAGELFF